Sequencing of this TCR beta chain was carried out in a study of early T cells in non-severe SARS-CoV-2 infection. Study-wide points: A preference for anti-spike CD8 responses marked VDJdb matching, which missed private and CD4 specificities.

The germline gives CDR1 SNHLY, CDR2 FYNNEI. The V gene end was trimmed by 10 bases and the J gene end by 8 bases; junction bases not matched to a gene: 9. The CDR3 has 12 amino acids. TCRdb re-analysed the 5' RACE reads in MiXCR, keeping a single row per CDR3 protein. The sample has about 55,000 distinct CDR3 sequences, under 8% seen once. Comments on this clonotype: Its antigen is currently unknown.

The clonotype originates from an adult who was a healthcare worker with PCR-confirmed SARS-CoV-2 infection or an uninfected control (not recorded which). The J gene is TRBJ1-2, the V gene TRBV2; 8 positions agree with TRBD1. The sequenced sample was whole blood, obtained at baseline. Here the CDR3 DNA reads TGTGCCAAATCCGGACAGGGAGGGGGCTACACCTTC. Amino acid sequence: CAKSGQGGGYTF.